Listed here is a single T cell receptor beta chain. CDR3 length: 17 amino acids. CDR1 MNHEY and CDR2 SVGAGI come from the germline V gene. Trimming shortened V by 1 base and J by 0 bases, and 13 bases separated the two germline ends. The data belong to a study of CD8 T cells in Susac syndrome. A quantity of roughly 0.5 to 1 ug RNA underwent reverse transcription using random hexamers. TCRdb redid the calling of the immunoSEQ multiplex PCR reads with MiXCR, one entry per CDR3 protein. In the table there are 160,000 or so distinct CDR3 sequences, around 94% of which are singletons. Sequenced material: CD4+ T cells from PBMCs. The clonotype was recovered from a human donor with Susac syndrome. The rearrangement links TRBV6-5 to TRBJ2-1, with D perhaps assigned TRBD1 or TRBD2 (5 bases each). The CDR3 coding sequence is TGTGCCAGCAGTTACTTCCAGGGACCTCCCTCCTACAATGAGCAGTTCTTC. Protein: CASSYFQGPPSYNEQFF.